The entry that follows covers one T cell receptor beta chain sequence. This clonotype was seen a handful of times. Its antigen is still unknown. No base qualities exist here, and no much larger clone lies one base off it. The record originates from a study of HIV-infected children after antiretroviral therapy interruption (dated by TCRdb to between 2018 and 2021). Study-level background: All eight included children had a CD4+ count above 500 and a viral load below 50 copies/ml, with four on planned treatment interruption and four on continuous treatment. For the interruption arm, samples were taken at week 0, at week 12, at the end of interruption (week 24 or 48), and roughly 3 years after the study ended. Most participating children had recorded exposure to EBV and CMV. Alongside measurements of thymic output, TCR repertoires of children on planned treatment interruption were compared with TCR repertoires of children on continuous antiretroviral treatment. For the continuous-treatment arm, samples from the corresponding weeks 0, 48 and 150 were analyzed. A median age of 9.5 years was recorded in the interruption group, and a median age of around 8 years was recorded in the continuous treatment group. Overall study outcomes, separate from this receptor: The naive CD4+ Gini coefficient rose by the end of treatment interruption, suggesting clonal expansion, and returned to baseline by 3 years. The low number of patients is a limitation and the data should be interpreted with caution. Sorted CD45RA+ naive cells might include minor non-naive CD45RA+ populations such as EMRA or stem memory cells. For naive CD4+ repertoires of PTI patients, CDR3 sharing between time points dropped once interruption began, while many sequences were shared between the end of interruption and 3 years later.

Receptor libraries were prepared by 3' RACE. To correct PCR amplification bias, TCR libraries were generated from RNA with a 3' RACE protocol that used unique molecular identifiers. As many as 12 amplicon libraries were pooled and then sequenced on an Illumina MiSeq using v2 2x250 paired-end chemistry. Turning to the authors' computational methods: Reads were processed with Decombinator to assign V and J genes and CDR3, with barcode-based error and PCR bias correction. Before Gini coefficients were calculated with the R ineq package, the repertoires were subsampled to the same depth. Three approaches were used to assess CDR3 similarity: GLIPH, Hamming distance and a shared triplet metric. Using fastp at Q25 and MiXCR, TCRdb reprocessed the public reads and kept productive beta chains. Duplicate CDR3 protein sequences are folded into a single record with the most common DNA and genes. Here the V and J calls rest on TCRdb's processing, not on the authors' analysis. Counted in this sample were about 89,000 distinct CDR3 sequences; 6.9% of them appeared once. Roughly 1.1% of the sample comes from the top ten.

Sample treatment or condition, as interpreted from the label and publication: PENTA 11 planned treatment interruption arm or continuous ART arm. The participants, all children from the United Kingdom aged 2 to 15 years, had been on at least three-drug ART for a minimum of 24 weeks. The study required cryopreserved PBMCs containing at least 5 million viable cells, and a few candidate patients were excluded because of low viable PBMC yield. Using a FACSAria III cell sorter, naive CD4+ CD45RA+ CD45RO- T cells were FACS-sorted out of thawed PBMCs. Sorted cells were fixed, and RNA was extracted using the RNeasy FFPE kit followed by the RNeasy Micro kit. Trimming takes 6 bases off V and 0 bases off J; junction bases not matched to a gene: 19. The cysteine opens and the phenylalanine closes a CDR3 of 19 amino acids. The entry retains the CDR3 DNA only, 57 bases that are in frame from base 1.

This clonotype was obtained from a pool of human donors with HIV. The sequenced sample was CD45RA+ CD4+ T cells from PBMCs, pooled from several time points, obtained from a donor given antiretroviral therapy, either interrupted or continuous. The cell subset or site label, read with the paper, signifies: naive CD4+ CD45RA+ CD45RO- T cells. The chain was built from TRBV12-3 or TRBV12-4 and TRBJ1-1; 7 bases in the middle match TRBD1. The CDR3 reads as follows: CASSLNRGTPGNMNTEAFF. Read as DNA, the sequence is TGTGCCAGCAGCCTAAACAGGGGAACCCCCGGAAATATGAACACTGAAGCTTTCTTT.